This TCR beta chain came from a study of shared clonotypes between healthy human individuals. Only in-frame clones appear in the TCRdb table, and some are missing; sequencing was by immunoSEQ multiplex PCR. The table shows 2,500,000 or so clones, with 80% to 95% occurring only once. The V end lost 5 bases, the J end lost 3 bases, and 17 bases lay between the germline ends. This CDR3 comprises 15 residues. CDR1 is MDHEN and CDR2 is SYDVKM in the germline V gene. The receptor was derived from a young man in good health. Some clones in this sample may be carry-over from other donors' samples. J is TRBJ2-7 and V is TRBV28; the D call may be TRBD1 or TRBD2 (5 bases each). Material for sequencing was naive CD4+ T cells from PBMCs. The subset was: CD45RA+ positively selected. The CDR3 reads CASSPYEGRGYEQYF. DNA for the CDR3: TGTGCCAGCAGTCCCTATGAGGGGCGCGGCTACGAGCAGTACTTC. Filled out from reference TRBV28 and TRBJ2-7, the complete variable domain reads DVKVTQSSRYLVKRTGEKVFLECVQDMDHENMFWYRQDPGLGLRLIYFSYDVKMKEKGDIPEGYSVSREKKERFSLILESASTNQTSMYLCASSPYEGRGYEQYFGPGTRLTVT.